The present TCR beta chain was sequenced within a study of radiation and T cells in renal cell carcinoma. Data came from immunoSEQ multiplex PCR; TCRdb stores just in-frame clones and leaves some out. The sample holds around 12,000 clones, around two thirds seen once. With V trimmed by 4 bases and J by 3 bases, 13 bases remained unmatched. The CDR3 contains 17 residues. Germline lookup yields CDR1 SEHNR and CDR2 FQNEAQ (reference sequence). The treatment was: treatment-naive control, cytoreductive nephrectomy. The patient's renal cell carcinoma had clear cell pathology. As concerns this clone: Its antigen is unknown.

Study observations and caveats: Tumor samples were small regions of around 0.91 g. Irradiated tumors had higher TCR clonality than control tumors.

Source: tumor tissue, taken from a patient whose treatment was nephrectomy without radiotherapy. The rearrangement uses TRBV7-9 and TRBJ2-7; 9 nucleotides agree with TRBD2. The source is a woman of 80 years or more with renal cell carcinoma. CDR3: CASSSNLFSGGVYEQYF. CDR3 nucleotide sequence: TGTGCCAGCAGCTCGAACCTCTTTAGCGGGGGAGTCTACGAGCAGTACTTC.